Below are 28 T cell receptor beta chains sequenced from a single sample in a study of CD8+CD57+ T cells in acquired aplastic anemia. Investigators profiled TCR beta VDJ and CDR3 from genomic DNA template. TCRdb processed the reads anew with MiXCR; each CDR3 protein has one entry. The sample lists some 150,000 distinct CDR3 sequences, around 48% seen once, with roughly 1.1% in the top ten. All sequencing subjects had displayed CD8+CD57+ cell expansion on flow cytometry. The sample comprised sorted CD4+, CD8+, or CD8+CD57+ T cells (not recorded which) from PBMCs. These receptors all come from a human donor with aplastic anemia.

This clonotype was observed a handful of times. V gene TRBV18 combines with J gene TRBJ1-5; D is perhaps TRBD1 (6 bases). Trimming removed 2 bases at V and 3 bases at J, with 11 bases between. Per germline, CDR1 KGHSH and CDR2 LQKENI. This CDR3 contains 15 residues. CDR3 in DNA: TGTGCCAGCTCACCAACAGGGAACTTCAATCAGCCCCAGCATTTT. Translating gives CASSPTGNFNQPQHF. The entire variable domain, with the rest obtained from reference TRBV18 and TRBJ1-5, is as follows: NAGVMQNPRHLVRRRGQEARLRCSPMKGHSHVYWYRQLPEEGLKFMVYLQKENIIDESGMPKERFSAEFPKEGPSILRIQQVVRGDSAAYFCASSPTGNFNQPQHFGDGTRLSIL.

The chain carries TRBV7-3 and TRBJ2-5; D perhaps matches TRBD1 (6 bases). The DNA end is a closer match to TRBJ2-7, so the J assignment may be wrong. The CDR3 covers 12 residues. The germline CDR1 and CDR2 sequences are SGHTA and FQGTGA. DNA of the CDR3: TGTGCCAGCAGCCGGACAGCGGTCGAGCAGTACTTC. Its protein is CASSRTAVEQYF.

This clonotype was seen just once. V gene TRBV14 combines with J gene TRBJ1-1, with unresolved D. CDR1 SGHDN and CDR2 FVKESK come from the germline V gene. The CDR3 covers 12 residues. The V end lost 3 bases, the J end lost 8 bases, and 10 bases lay between the germline ends. DNA of the CDR3: TGTGCCAGCAGCCACCTAGTCACCGAAGCTTTCTTT. Translation gives CASSHLVTEAFF.

This clonotype has a count of ten or more. The chain recombines TRBV6-1 with TRBJ1-5, with 12 bases aligning to TRBD1. CDR1 MNHNS and CDR2 SASEGT come from the germline V gene. CDR3 length: 15 residues. V was pared by 7 bases and J by 4 bases, with 5 bases of the junction left unmatched. The CDR3 sequence: CASNEGQGANQPQHF. As DNA, the CDR3 is TGTGCCAGCAACGAGGGACAGGGGGCGAATCAGCCCCAGCATTTT.

There are many counts of this clonotype. V and J are TRBV5-1 and TRBJ1-5; a weak D match, TRBD1 (6 bases). Germline values: CDR1 SGHRS, CDR2 YFSETQ. V was clipped by 4 bases and J by 15 bases, with 20 bases between them. The CDR3 runs 13 residues. CDR3 nucleotides: TGCGCCAGCAGCCTACATCCGGGGGGCAAGTTGCATTTT. Translation: CASSLHPGGKLHF.

The sample holds a few counts of this clonotype. V usage is TRBV19 and J usage is TRBJ1-6, with D possibly TRBD1 on 6 matching bases. Trimming took off 9 bases at V and 7 bases at J, with 16 bases between the two ends. Looked up from germline, CDR1 is LNHDA and CDR2 is SQIVND (reference sequence). This CDR3 region has 14 residues. In DNA, the CDR3 is TGTGCCAGCAGCGCGAGGGGGGAAAATTCACCCCTCCACTTT. This encodes CASSARGENSPLHF.

V and J are TRBV29-1 and TRBJ1-4, with 7 nucleotides matching TRBD1. CDR3 length: 13 amino acids. Germline lookup yields CDR1 SQVTM and CDR2 ANQGSEA. J gave up 8 bases and V 2 bases, and 5 bases lay outside the gene matches. CDR3 residues: CSVETGAVEKLFF. DNA of the CDR3: TGCAGCGTTGAAACAGGGGCCGTAGAAAAACTGTTTTTT.

Ten or more counts support this clonotype. The chain recombines TRBV5-8 with TRBJ1-1, with a weak D call TRBD1 (6 bases). The germline gives CDR1 SGHTS, CDR2 YDEGEE. The germline V and J ends were trimmed by 6 bases and 7 bases, with 16 bases remaining between them. CDR3 size: 13 residues. The CDR3, as DNA: TGTGCCAGCACCACCAGGGGCGGGAGTGAAGCTTTCTTT. This gives the protein CASTTRGGSEAFF.

The gene calls are TRBV20-1 and TRBJ1-6; 7 bases are shared with TRBD1. Trimming took 1 base from V and 11 from J; bases not matched to a gene: 5. Germline lookup yields CDR1 DFQATT and CDR2 SNEGSKA (reference sequence). The CDR3 length is 13 residues. The CDR3 DNA reads as TGCAGTGCTAGAGTGACAGGGTACGCACCCCTCCACTTT. Amino acid sequence: CSARVTGYAPLHF.

This sequence joins TRBV2 and TRBJ1-1; a possible D gene is TRBD1 (6 bases). This CDR3 comprises 14 residues. Germline CDR1 and CDR2: SNHLY and FYNNEI. V lost 7 bases and J lost 0, with 12 bases in between. The CDR3 region has the DNA TGTGCCAGCACCGCCGGGACATTGAACACTGAAGCTTTCTTT. Protein sequence: CASTAGTLNTEAFF. Combining the CDR3 with reference TRBV2 and TRBJ1-1 gives the whole variable domain EPEVTQTPSHQVTQMGQEVILRCVPISNHLYFYWYRQILGQKVEFLVSFYNNEISEKSEIFDDQFSVERPDGSNFTLKIRSTKLEDSAMYFCASTAGTLNTEAFFGQGTRLTVV.

The table lists this clonotype with a few counts. The CDR3 loop reads CASSLGQFTEAFF. DNA for the CDR3: TGTGCCAGCAGTTTAGGTCAGTTCACTGAAGCTTTCTTT. V usage is TRBV27 and J usage is TRBJ1-1, with D hard to call. CDR3 length: 13 amino acids. V gave up 2 bases and J gave up 4 bases, with 8 bases separating them. Germline V CDR1 and CDR2: MNHEY, SMNVEV (reference sequence).

The chain uses TRBV10-3 and TRBJ1-5; weak D call: TRBD1 (5 bases). The CDR3 extends over 13 amino acids. Trimming shortened V by 3 bases and J by 5 bases, and 8 bases separated the two germline ends. Germline loops: CDR1 ENHRY, CDR2 SYGVKD. CDR3 region: CAISDGADQPQHF. CDR3 nucleotide sequence: TGTGCCATCAGTGACGGGGCGGATCAGCCCCAGCATTTT.

Ten or more counts support this clonotype. The rearrangement uses TRBV4-2 and TRBJ1-1; TRBD1 is a possible D gene (5 bases). The CDR3 runs to 14 residues. Germline V gene data show CDR1 as LGHNA and CDR2 as YNFKEQ. V was trimmed by 3 bases and J by 5 bases, leaving 13 bases between them. The CDR3 here is CASSHEGRGTEAFF. DNA for the CDR3: TGTGCCAGCAGCCATGAGGGGCGCGGTACTGAAGCTTTCTTT.

This chain links TRBV10-3 with TRBJ2-1, with D unclear. The CDR3 is made up of 11 amino acids. The ends were cut back, 0 bases at V and 10 bases at J, with 4 bases in the middle. CDR1 is ENHRY and CDR2 is SYGVKD in the germline V gene. CDR3 sequence: CAISESGEQFF. CDR3 bases: TGTGCCATCAGTGAGTCGGGGGAGCAGTTCTTC.

Turning to this clonotype: With a much larger clone just one base away, this may be a read error. The chain combines TRBV5-4 with TRBJ2-1, with TRBD2 matching over 7 bases. Germline V CDR1 and CDR2: SGHNT, YYREEE (reference sequence). The CDR3 consists of 15 residues. This chain's CDR3 is CASSWGSGAYNGQFF. The CDR3 nucleotides are TGTGCCAGCAGCTGGGGGAGCGGGGCTTACAATGGGCAGTTCTTC.

This chain connects TRBV7-2 to TRBJ2-5; TRBD1 matches at 7 bases. This CDR3 is 14 amino acids long. Unmatched junction bases numbered 4, after V lost 1 base and J lost 5 bases. The germline gives CDR1 SGHTA, CDR2 FQGNSA. CDR3 in amino acids: CASSLVTGSETQYF. The CDR3 bases are TGTGCCAGCAGCTTAGTGACAGGGAGTGAGACCCAGTACTTC.

This sequence joins TRBV5-1 and TRBJ1-2; the D is unclear. V lost 0 bases, J lost 0 bases, and 6 bases lay in between. From germline, CDR1 is SGHRS and CDR2 YFSETQ. The CDR3 is made up of 14 amino acids. This chain's CDR3 is CASSLGATNYGYTF. The CDR3 region has the DNA TGCGCCAGCAGCTTGGGTGCAACTAACTATGGCTACACCTTC. The whole variable domain, remainder taken from reference TRBV5-1 and TRBJ1-2, is KAGVTQTPRYLIKTRGQQVTLSCSPISGHRSVSWYQQTPGQGLQFLFEYFSETQRNKGNFPGRFSGRQFSNSRSEMNVSTLELGDSALYLCASSLGATNYGYTFGSGTRLTVV.

The V gene is TRBV6-1, the J gene TRBJ1-1, with TRBD1 matching over 8 bases. The V gene's germline CDR1 is MNHNS and CDR2 SASEGT. Unmatched junction bases numbered 8, after V lost 6 bases and J lost 8 bases. The CDR3 spans 13 residues. DNA for the CDR3: TGTGCCAGCAGCACGGGACAGGACCGAGAAGCTTTCTTT. Its protein product is CASSTGQDREAFF.

The V call is TRBV15, the J call TRBJ2-1; 11 nucleotides align to TRBD2. V shed 1 base, J shed 2 bases, and the junction held 1 base outside the gene matches. CDR1 and CDR2 (germline): LNHNV, YYDKDF (reference sequence). This CDR3 is 16 amino acids long. DNA of the CDR3: TGTGCCACCAGCAGAGCACTAGCGGGGGCCTACAATGAGCAGTTCTTC. Protein sequence: CATSRALAGAYNEQFF.

In this sample, this clonotype turned up a few times. Germline is not matched at one junction end, which may reflect a read error. This rearrangement joins TRBV7-7 to TRBJ2-3, with TRBD2 identical over 8 bases. Germline-derived CDR1 and CDR2 are SSHAT and FNYEAQ (reference sequence). The CDR3 length is 17 residues. In DNA, the CDR3 is TGTGCTAGCAGCTTAAATAGCGGGGCGGCTAGCACAGATACGCAGTATTTT. Protein: CASSLNSGAASTDTQYF.

This clonotype was detected a few times. The chain uses TRBV7-9 and TRBJ2-7; TRBD1 is a possible D gene (6 bases). Trimming stripped 6 bases from V and 0 bases from J, with 9 bases between. CDR1 SEHNR and CDR2 FQNEAQ come from the germline V gene (reference sequence). This CDR3 region has 13 residues. This CDR3 is CASRQGNSYEQYF. For the CDR3, the DNA is TGTGCCAGCAGGCAGGGGAACTCCTACGAGCAGTACTTC.

This clonotype came up many times. The chain has TRBV7-8 and TRBJ2-5, with D perhaps matching TRBD1 (5 bases). V dropped 4 bases and J dropped 7 bases, with 13 bases sitting between them. Germline-derived CDR1 and CDR2 are SGHVS and FQNEAQ. This CDR3 is built from 13 residues. The CDR3 is CASSSDQRGTQYF. CDR3 coding DNA: TGTGCCAGCAGCTCGGACCAAAGGGGGACCCAGTACTTC.

This clonotype was seen only once. The V gene is TRBV29-1, the J gene TRBJ1-2; D perhaps matches TRBD1 (5 bases). Looked up from germline, CDR1 is SQVTM and CDR2 is ANQGSEA. V was cut by 6 bases and J by 7 bases, with 12 bases left in between. The CDR3 is 11 amino acids. The chain's CDR3 is CSVQGGIGYTF. CDR3 sequence (DNA): TGCAGCGTCCAGGGAGGGATTGGCTACACCTTC.

This clonotype appeared a few times. CDR3: CASRSTGQETQYF. The DNA of the CDR3 is TGTGCCAGCAGGTCCACAGGTCAAGAGACCCAGTACTTC. The V call is TRBV2, the J call TRBJ2-5; perhaps TRBD1 as D (5 bases). The germline V and J ends were trimmed by 6 bases and 2 bases, with 10 bases remaining between them. This CDR3 contains 13 residues. CDR1 SNHLY and CDR2 FYNNEI come from the germline V gene.

J is TRBJ2-5 and V is TRBV5-4; 7 nucleotides agree with TRBD1. The V gene's germline CDR1 is SGHNT and CDR2 YYREEE (reference sequence). The CDR3 is 13 amino acids. The V and J ends lost 4 bases and 5 bases, in that order; junction bases with no gene match: 5. As DNA, the CDR3 is TGTGCCAGCAGCAAACTACAGGGGGAGACCCAGTACTTC. Translated, it gives CASSKLQGETQYF.

This clonotype was seen repeatedly, ten times or more. V usage is TRBV5-1 and J usage is TRBJ2-5, with 7 nucleotides matching TRBD1. The V gene end was trimmed by 4 bases and the J gene end by 4 bases; junction bases not matched to a gene: 13. Germline loops: CDR1 SGHRS, CDR2 YFSETQ. This CDR3 spans 16 amino acids. The chain's CDR3 is CASSTPTGAVGETQYF. The CDR3 DNA sequence: TGCGCCAGCAGCACCCCCACAGGGGCGGTCGGAGAGACCCAGTACTTC.

The table lists this clonotype with a few counts. The chain has TRBV24-1 and TRBJ1-4; D is ambiguous. This CDR3 has 15 amino acids. Between the trimmed V and J ends, which lost 1 base and 4 bases, there was a span of 9 bases. CDR1 is KGHDR and CDR2 is SFDVKD in the germline V gene. CDR3 sequence (DNA): TGTGCCACCAGTGATTTCGGAGGAGATAATGAAAAACTGTTTTTT. It encodes CATSDFGGDNEKLFF.

This clonotype has at least ten counts. Since a much larger clone is just one base distant, this may be a read error. J is TRBJ2-5 and V is TRBV10-3; D assignment may be TRBD1 or TRBD2 (5 bases each). In germline, CDR1 is ENHRY, CDR2 SYGVKD. The V and J ends lost 8 bases and 6 bases respectively, with 13 bases between them. The CDR3 has 12 residues. CDR3 sequence: CAIRGREQTQYF. Written as DNA, the CDR3 is TGTGCCATCCGGGGCAGGGAACAGACCCAGTACTTC.